This TCR beta chain was documented in a study of shared clonotypes between healthy human individuals. Of note for this clone: Its antigen is currently unknown.

Genomic DNA belonging to each subset was distributed in equal measure over several immunoSEQ plates. The repertoire was sequenced with immunoSEQ multiplex PCR; TCRdb's copy has only in-frame clones and lacks some. The table includes about 1.5 million clones, 95% to 99% detected once. Study-wide findings and caveats: The generation probabilities recorded for non-shared clonotypes fell below those of clonotypes shared by all four donors. Around 5% was the fraction of naive CD4 clonotypes found shared across four donors.

The sequence came from a man aged 25-45 years in good health. Sequencing was carried out using naive CD4+ T cells sorted from blood. As to subset: CD45RA+ positively selected.

The CDR3 DNA follows: TGTGCCAGTAGTATAGGGCTGGACAGGGGAGAGCAGTACTTC. This translates into CASSIGLDRGEQYF. The chain recombines TRBV19 with TRBJ2-7; 9 nucleotides align to TRBD1. Germline V CDR1 and CDR2: LNHDA, SQIVND (reference sequence). The junction had 5 bases not matched to a gene; V was cut back by 1 base and J by 7 bases. The CDR3 sequence is 14 residues long. Combining the CDR3 with reference TRBV19 and TRBJ2-7 gives the whole variable domain DGGITQSPKYLFRKEGQNVTLSCEQNLNHDAMYWYRQDPGQGLRLIYYSQIVNDFQKGDIAEGYSVSREKKESFPLTVTSAQKNPTAFYLCASSIGLDRGEQYFGPGTRLTVT.